This T cell receptor (beta chain) was identified during a study of cytomegalovirus exposure and HLA in healthy donors. V gave up 6 bases and J gave up 5 bases, with 12 bases separating them. The germline gives CDR1 SGHDT, CDR2 YYEEEE. The CDR3 spans 13 residues. Study results and limitations: With high specificity and sensitivity, the classifier reportedly diagnosed cytomegalovirus status.

Profiled with immunoSEQ multiplex PCR; TCRdb holds only in-frame clones, not every one. Of 250,000 or so clones listed, 87% are singletons. Comment on this clone: Its antigen remains unidentified. This sample also contains other DNA sequences that code for the same CDR3.

The chain recombines TRBV5-6 with TRBJ2-1; maybe TRBD1 (6 bases). This clonotype was obtained from a man between 18 and 35 years old in good health and CMV-seronegative. The sample was PBMCs. CDR3 region: CASTSGTNNEQFF. CDR3 DNA: TGTGCCAGCACCTCGGGGACAAACAATGAGCAGTTCTTC.